What follows describes a single T cell receptor (delta chain). What it binds is not known. With 0 bases removed from V and 5 bases from J, the gap between germline ends came to 10 bases. The germline gives CDR1 TSWWSYY, CDR2 QGS. The CDR3 spans 14 residues. This specimen belongs to a study of Vδ1+ human thymocytes. Sequences come from RNA converted to cDNA by reverse transcription. CDR3 amplicons came from multiplex PCR with pooled V-gene forward and constant-region reverse primers. TCRdb re-called the multiplex PCR reads with CATT. The sample lists around 76,000 delta-chain clones, roughly a third occurring once. Study results and limitations: Thymic TRG and TRD repertoires appeared highly polyclonal. Unlike peripheral blood Vdelta1+ controls, thymic delta-chain sequences included 20% to 25% Vdelta2 and few Vdelta3.

The specimen was Vdelta1+ gamma-delta thymocytes from the thymus. The subset is: FACS-sorted CD3+ TCRalphabeta- TCRVdelta1+ TCRVdelta2- thymocytes. This receptor was obtained from a boy under two years old who had congenital heart surgery. This chain uses TRDV1 with TRDJ1; D is unclear. The CDR3 here is CALGELRVRDKLIF. The DNA of the CDR3 is TGTGCTCTTGGGGAACTTAGGGTCAGGGATAAACTCATCTTT.